The clone carrying this T cell receptor beta chain was found many times. Its cognate antigen is unknown. The sample originates from a study of read filtering for tumor transcriptome and immune sequencing. Study-level background: Mean patient age was roughly 66 years, range 47 to 80; around 16 male, over twelve female. Study results and caveats: In IR-seq, single-read clonotypes were roughly 80% of clonotypes but around 4% of reads.

From around 440 ng of RNA, a library with molecular barcoded alpha/delta and beta/gamma adaptors was made. TCRdb itself ran the reads through MiXCR, one entry per CDR3 protein. The sample carries over 45,000 distinct CDR3 sequences, approximately 22% recorded once. The CDR3 is made up of 14 amino acids. V dropped 4 bases and J dropped 4 bases, with 16 bases sitting between them. Germline values: CDR1 GTSNPN, CDR2 SVGIG (reference sequence). Sequencing was performed on a population of CD138-negative cells sorted from bone marrow. This sequence originates from a donor older than 35 with multiple myeloma. This sequence joins TRBV30 and TRBJ1-1, with D unresolved. CDR3 sequence: CAWIRVGIGTEAFF. The DNA for the CDR3 is TGTGCCTGGATTCGGGTGGGGATCGGCACTGAAGCTTTCTTT.